Below are 15 T cell receptor beta chains sequenced from a single sample in a study of human T cells and chemical hapten exposure. Time point reported: pre-sensitization, week 0. Noted treatment: therapeutic diphenylcyclopropenone sensitization with weekly scalp DPC. TCRdb independently ran MiXCR on the RACE reads; one entry per CDR3 protein. The sample comprises tens of thousands of distinct CDR3 sequences, 8% to 10% of which are singletons, and roughly 4% rests with the top ten. This sample comprised whole blood, obtained in connection with sensitization to the hapten diphenylcyclopropenone (DPC). The receptor set was obtained from a woman in her forties with alopecia areata. Some clones in this sample may be carry-over from other donors' samples.

This clonotype was observed at least ten times. The rearrangement joins TRBV12-3 or TRBV12-4 to TRBJ2-1; 12 bases are a match to TRBD2. Unmatched junction bases numbered 8, after V lost 7 bases and J lost 4 bases. The CDR3 is made up of 16 amino acids. CDR3 in amino acids: CASTAASGGAYNEQFF. In DNA form, the CDR3 reads TGTGCCAGCACCGCCGCTAGCGGGGGGGCTTACAATGAGCAGTTCTTC.

Notes on this clonotype: The junction departs from germline at one end; a sequencing error may be responsible. This chain joins TRBV6-6 and TRBJ2-2; a possible D gene is TRBD1 (6 bases). CDR1 is MNHNY, CDR2 SVGAGI, per germline (reference sequence). The CDR3 runs 15 residues. The CDR3 protein is CTSSHQQGNTGELFF. The CDR3 bases are TGTACCAGCAGTCACCAACAGGGGAACACCGGGGAGCTGTTTTTT.

This clonotype has a count of ten or more. The V call is TRBV14, the J call TRBJ2-7; D might be TRBD1 or TRBD2, each matching 5 bases. V gave up 1 base and J gave up 5 bases, with 15 bases separating them. Germline assignment: CDR1 SGHDN and CDR2 FVKESK. The CDR3 runs 15 residues. In DNA, the CDR3 is TGTGCCAGCAGCCAAGTTTACGGGTTGGGGGACGAGCAGTACTTC. Translated: CASSQVYGLGDEQYF.

In this sample, this clonotype turned up many times. The chain links TRBV14 to TRBJ2-2; 7 bases map to TRBD1. CDR3 length: 16 amino acids. V lost 2 bases to trimming and J lost 3 bases; unmatched junction nucleotides: 6. Germline V gives CDR1 SGHDN, CDR2 FVKESK. CDR3 sequence: CASSQTGQTYTGELFF. In nucleotides, the CDR3 is TGTGCCAGCAGCCAAACGGGACAGACTTACACCGGGGAGCTGTTTTTT.

CDR3 nucleotides: TGTGCCAGCAGCCCTCGGACTATGAACACCGGGGAGCTGTTTTTT. It codes for CASSPRTMNTGELFF. The rearrangement links TRBV3-1 to TRBJ2-2, with D possibly matching TRBD2 (6 bases). Trimming stripped 4 bases from V and 1 base from J, with 10 bases between. Germline V gene data show CDR1 as LGHDT and CDR2 as YNNKEL (reference sequence). The CDR3 runs 15 residues.

The table lists this clonotype with many counts. The chain couples TRBV25-1 to TRBJ1-2; no clear D. V was pared by 10 bases and J by 7 bases, with 16 bases between. CDR3 length equals 12 residues. CDR1 MGHDK and CDR2 SYGVNS come from the germline V gene. DNA of the CDR3: TGTGCCACCCAGTCCGTTTTAGGTGGCTACACCTTC. Protein product: CATQSVLGGYTF.

The rearrangement uses TRBV7-2 and TRBJ2-1; 13 nucleotides align to TRBD2. J gave up 15 bases and V 1 base, and 9 bases lay outside the gene matches. The CDR3 consists of 15 residues. Germline V lookup: CDR1 SGHTA, CDR2 FQGNSA. CDR3 nucleotides: TGTGCCAGCAGCTTAGAAGGCACTAGCGGGGGGGCAGTGTTCTTC. It translates to CASSLEGTSGGAVFF.

This clonotype was recorded many times. The chain recombines TRBV6-2 or TRBV6-3 with TRBJ2-1; D is possibly TRBD2 (7 bases). Trimming removed 8 bases at V and 9 bases at J, with 11 bases between. From germline, CDR1 is MNHEY and CDR2 SVGEGT. The CDR3 runs to 11 residues. CDR3 protein: CASRGGPEQFF. In nucleotides, the CDR3 is TGTGCCAGCCGCGGGGGCCCTGAGCAGTTCTTC.

This clonotype was seen a few times. This chain connects TRBV6-2 or TRBV6-3 to TRBJ2-1; weak D call: TRBD2 (6 bases). Trimming pared 2 bases from V and 12 bases from J, leaving 8 bases between. The CDR3 length is 11 residues. Germline CDR1 and CDR2: MNHEY and SVGEGT. The CDR3: CASSYRGWQFF. The CDR3 region has the DNA TGTGCCAGCAGTTACCGGGGGTGGCAGTTCTTC.

This clonotype was seen ten or more times. The chain recombines TRBV19 with TRBJ2-7; TRBD1 agrees at 7 bases. V was pared by 1 base and J by 1 base, with 4 bases of the junction left unmatched. The V gene's germline CDR1 is LNHDA and CDR2 SQIVND (reference sequence). CDR3 length: 15 amino acids. CDR3 DNA: TGTGCCAGTAGTATAGGGACAGGACCTTCCTACGAGCAGTACTTC. It translates to CASSIGTGPSYEQYF.

This clonotype was picked up a small number of times. This chain connects TRBV29-1 to TRBJ2-7; 10 bases agree with TRBD1. The CDR3 loop spans 14 amino acids. Germline CDR1 SQVTM, CDR2 ANQGSEA. V lost 5 bases, J lost 5 bases, and 9 bases stayed unmatched. The CDR3 sequence: CSVIRQGARNEQYF. The CDR3 DNA reads TGCAGCGTTATAAGACAGGGGGCGAGGAACGAGCAGTACTTC.

This chain uses TRBV7-2 with TRBJ2-3; 7 positions match TRBD2. J was trimmed by 2 bases and V by 1 base; bases with no gene match: 9. CDR1 and CDR2 from the germline V gene are SGHTA and FQGNSA. There are 17 residues in the CDR3. In nucleotides, the CDR3 is TGTGCCAGCAGCTTAGTGGCTAGCGGAGCATCCACAGATACGCAGTATTTT. This translates into CASSLVASGASTDTQYF.

This clonotype was seen repeatedly, ten times or more. V and J are TRBV7-8 and TRBJ1-5; maybe TRBD1 (6 bases). V lost 2 bases and J lost 3, with 14 bases in between. CDR1 and CDR2 from the germline V gene are SGHVS and FQNEAQ. CDR3 length equals 16 residues. Here the CDR3 reads CASSLRGGGNNQPQHF. The CDR3 DNA follows: TGTGCCAGCAGCTTAAGAGGGGGTGGGAACAATCAGCCCCAGCATTTT. The variable domain in full, completed from reference TRBV7-8 and TRBJ1-5, reads GAGVSQSPRYKVAKRGQDVALRCDPISGHVSLFWYQQALGQGPEFLTYFQNEAQLDKSGLPSDRFFAERPEGSVSTLKIQRTQQEDSAVYLCASSLRGGGNNQPQHFGDGTRLSIL.

This clonotype was found many times. This chain uses TRBV5-1 with TRBJ2-1; tentatively, D is TRBD2 (6 bases). The CDR3 has 16 residues. V was shortened by 4 bases and J by 7 bases, with 21 bases between the two germline ends. Germline V gene data show CDR1 as SGHRS and CDR2 as YFSETQ. CDR3 coding DNA: TGCGCCAGCAGCCACCCCCCTGGCGGGGCTATGAATGAGCAGTTCTTC. This sequence encodes CASSHPPGGAMNEQFF.

This clonotype was observed at least ten times. The CDR3 region is CASIGGGGDYYGYTF. As DNA, the CDR3 is TGTGCCAGCATCGGGGGAGGGGGAGACTACTATGGCTACACCTTC. The J gene is TRBJ1-2, the V gene TRBV6-5; tentatively, D is TRBD1 (6 bases). The CDR3 has 15 residues. The V gene lost 7 bases and the J gene lost 3 bases, with 18 bases spanning the gap. CDR1 and CDR2 from the germline V gene are MNHEY and SVGAGI.